These T cell receptor beta chains were read from a single sample in a study of OX40 agonist ivuxolimab in advanced cancers. Method: immunoSEQ multiplex PCR; TCRdb's copy keeps in-frame clones and lacks some. The table lists 25,000 to 35,000 clones, over 60% of them singletons. Here the sequenced sample was CD4+ or CD8+ T cells sorted from blood, taken in a trial of the OX40 agonist ivuxolimab. Source of these receptors: an adult with an advanced solid tumor such as melanoma, head and neck, liver or kidney cancer. Both conserved end residues are part of each CDR3. Fields, in order: CDR3 DNA, CDR3 protein, V gene, D gene, J gene, clone size. D genes are given only for firm matches. Rows may omit the clone size; those that give it use once, few, many or a size class.

CDR3nt: TGTGCTAGCAGCTTGGGACTATACAATGAGCAGTTCTTC; CDR3aa: CASSLGLYNEQFF; v_gene: TRBV7-7; d_gene: TRBD2; j_gene: TRBJ2-1; abundance: -
CDR3nt: TGTGCCAGCAGCTTAGGGGTTGACCCTCGGGGTGGGGAGACCCAGTACTTC; CDR3aa: CASSLGVDPRGGETQYF; v_gene: TRBV7-2; d_gene: -; j_gene: TRBJ2-5; abundance: once
CDR3nt: TGTGCCTGGAAGCGACAGGGAAGCACTAATGAAAAACTGTTTTTT; CDR3aa: CAWKRQGSTNEKLFF; v_gene: TRBV30; d_gene: TRBD1; j_gene: TRBJ1-4; abundance: few
CDR3nt: TGTGCCAGCAGTTACACCGGACCGCCGCCACACACTGAAGCTTTCTTT; CDR3aa: CASSYTGPPPHTEAFF; v_gene: TRBV6-5; d_gene: -; j_gene: TRBJ1-1; abundance: -
CDR3nt: TGTGCCAGCAATGGACAGGGGGCCTACGAGCAGTACTTC; CDR3aa: CASNGQGAYEQYF; v_gene: TRBV7-9; d_gene: TRBD1; j_gene: TRBJ2-7; abundance: -
CDR3nt: TGCGCCAGCAGCTTGGTGGGCAGTCATGGCTACACCTTC; CDR3aa: CASSLVGSHGYTF; v_gene: TRBV5-1; d_gene: -; j_gene: TRBJ1-2; abundance: -
CDR3nt: TGTGCCAGCAGTTTAACCCCAGCAGTTTCCTACGAGCAGTACTTC; CDR3aa: CASSLTPAVSYEQYF; v_gene: TRBV27; d_gene: -; j_gene: TRBJ2-7; abundance: -
CDR3nt: TGTGCCAGCAGCCCCCGTACCGGGTTACAGGGAGATACCTTC; CDR3aa: CASSPRTGLQGDTF; v_gene: TRBV5-4; d_gene: -; j_gene: TRBJ1-2; abundance: -
CDR3nt: TGTGCCAGCAGCGTACCTAGCGGGGGGGCCAATGAGCAGTTCTTC; CDR3aa: CASSVPSGGANEQFF; v_gene: TRBV9; d_gene: TRBD2; j_gene: TRBJ2-1; abundance: few
CDR3nt: TGCAGCGTTGAAGATTGGGACAGGAATATGAACACTGAAGCTTTCTTT; CDR3aa: CSVEDWDRNMNTEAFF; v_gene: TRBV29-1; d_gene: TRBD1; j_gene: TRBJ1-1; abundance: -
CDR3nt: TGTGCCAGCAGCCTACAGGGGATAGGAGGCTACACCTTC; CDR3aa: CASSLQGIGGYTF; v_gene: TRBV7-9; d_gene: TRBD1; j_gene: TRBJ1-2; abundance: -
CDR3nt: TGCGCCAGCAGCTCCCTACGTGGGGTGGGCACTGAAGCTTTCTTT; CDR3aa: CASSSLRGVGTEAFF; v_gene: TRBV5-1; d_gene: -; j_gene: TRBJ1-1; abundance: -
CDR3nt: TGTGCCAGCAGCCCCTCGGTCGTAGCTTTCTTT; CDR3aa: CASSPSVVAFF; v_gene: TRBV6-6; d_gene: -; j_gene: TRBJ1-1; abundance: -
CDR3nt: TGCGCCAGCAGCTCCAACGGCCAAGAGACCCAGTACTTC; CDR3aa: CASSSNGQETQYF; v_gene: TRBV5-1; d_gene: -; j_gene: TRBJ2-5; abundance: -
CDR3nt: TGCGCCAGCAGCCAGACTAGCGGGGGGGCCTACGAGCAGTACTTC; CDR3aa: CASSQTSGGAYEQYF; v_gene: TRBV5-1; d_gene: TRBD2; j_gene: TRBJ2-7; abundance: -
CDR3nt: TGTGCCAGCCAGCGGGAACAAGAGACCCAGTACTTC; CDR3aa: CASQREQETQYF; v_gene: TRBV2; d_gene: TRBD2; j_gene: TRBJ2-5; abundance: -
CDR3nt: TGCGCCAGTCAGGCTAGCGGGGGCCTGGGCCAAGAGACCCAGTACTTC; CDR3aa: CASQASGGLGQETQYF; v_gene: TRBV5-1; d_gene: TRBD2; j_gene: TRBJ2-5; abundance: -
CDR3nt: TGTGCCAGCAGCTTGGCCCCGGGATCAGGAAACACCATATATTTT; CDR3aa: CASSLAPGSGNTIYF; v_gene: TRBV5-4; d_gene: -; j_gene: TRBJ1-3; abundance: once
CDR3nt: TGTGCCACCTCGGACAGGGTACAGGATGGCTACACCTTC; CDR3aa: CATSDRVQDGYTF; v_gene: TRBV10-3; d_gene: TRBD1; j_gene: TRBJ1-2; abundance: -
CDR3nt: TGTGCCAGCAGTTTGGGATCGGGTGGGATGCAGCCCCAGCATTTT; CDR3aa: CASSLGSGGMQPQHF; v_gene: TRBV28; d_gene: -; j_gene: TRBJ1-5; abundance: few
CDR3nt: TGTGCCAGCAGCCTGGGGACCGCCGGGAACGAGCAGTACTTC; CDR3aa: CASSLGTAGNEQYF; v_gene: TRBV11-2; d_gene: -; j_gene: TRBJ2-7; abundance: -
CDR3nt: TGCGCCAGCAGTCACCCGGGACTCCAAGAGACCCAGTACTTC; CDR3aa: CASSHPGLQETQYF; v_gene: TRBV23-1; d_gene: -; j_gene: TRBJ2-5; abundance: -
CDR3nt: TGTGCCAGCAGCTTGGAGGGCCAGCCCCAGCATTTT; CDR3aa: CASSLEGQPQHF; v_gene: TRBV7-9; d_gene: -; j_gene: TRBJ1-5; abundance: few
CDR3nt: TGTGCCAGCAGCCTCCGGGCCGGAGGCACAGATACGCAGTATTTT; CDR3aa: CASSLRAGGTDTQYF; v_gene: TRBV6-4; d_gene: -; j_gene: TRBJ2-3; abundance: -
CDR3nt: TGTGCCAGCAGCCAATTCGGGGGGTCGAGGAACACTGAAGCTTTCTTT; CDR3aa: CASSQFGGSRNTEAFF; v_gene: TRBV14; d_gene: -; j_gene: TRBJ1-1; abundance: -
CDR3nt: TGTGCCAGCAGCTTATCAGGGACAGTGAGCACCGGGGAGCTGTTTTTT; CDR3aa: CASSLSGTVSTGELFF; v_gene: TRBV7-2; d_gene: TRBD1; j_gene: TRBJ2-2; abundance: once
CDR3nt: TGTGCCAGCAGTTCTACCGAGGGGCCCCAGCATTTT; CDR3aa: CASSSTEGPQHF; v_gene: TRBV27; d_gene: -; j_gene: TRBJ1-5; abundance: -
CDR3nt: TGCGCCAGCAGCTTGGTTCTTGGGCTAGCTACAGATACGCAGTATTTT; CDR3aa: CASSLVLGLATDTQYF; v_gene: TRBV5-1; d_gene: -; j_gene: TRBJ2-3; abundance: -
CDR3nt: TGTGCCAGTAGTATAGATCCCCCGGACGTCCGCAATCAGCCCCAGCATTTT; CDR3aa: CASSIDPPDVRNQPQHF; v_gene: TRBV19; d_gene: -; j_gene: TRBJ1-5; abundance: -